A single sample gave rise to the 6 T cell receptor beta chains below, sequenced in a study of shared clonotypes between healthy human individuals. The data were produced by immunoSEQ multiplex PCR, yet TCRdb's version contains in-frame clones alone and is incomplete. The table includes about 2.4 million clones, about 92% detected once. The specimen sequenced was naive CD4+ T cells sorted from blood. The subset was: CD45RA+ positively selected. The receptors stem from a man aged 18 to 29 in good health.

The chain links TRBV5-1 to TRBJ1-5, with D possibly matching TRBD1 (6 bases). The V end lost 0 bases, the J end lost 2 bases, and 12 bases lay between the germline ends. The CDR3 length is 16 residues. Germline CDR1 reads SGHRS; CDR2 reads YFSETQ. The CDR3 DNA is TGCGCCAGCAGCTTGGTTCCAGGGGACGGCAATCAGCCCCAGCATTTT. Protein: CASSLVPGDGNQPQHF.

This clone was counted a single time. The V call is TRBV6-4, the J call TRBJ1-2; possible D gene TRBD1, 6 bases. Germline CDR1 and CDR2: MRHNA and SNTAGT. The V end was cut by 6 bases, the J end by 7 bases, with 15 bases between. The CDR3 consists of 13 residues. The CDR3 sequence: CASRQTGMGGYTF. The CDR3 nucleotides read TGTGCCAGCAGACAAACAGGGATGGGTGGCTACACCTTC.

A few counts support this clone. Other DNA sequences in this sample translate to the same CDR3. The rearrangement uses TRBV28 and TRBJ1-1; D is undetermined. The CDR3 runs to 11 residues. CDR1 and CDR2 (germline): MDHEN, SYDVKM. Trimming took 1 base from V and 4 from J, leaving 1 base between them. DNA of the CDR3: TGTGCCAGCAGTTTATCCACTGAAGCTTTCTTT. This translates into CASSLSTEAFF.

As for this clone: Other DNA sequences in this specimen translate into the identical CDR3. The chain carries TRBV18 and TRBJ1-2; the D gene is possibly TRBD1 (5 bases). The ends were cut back, 3 bases at V and 8 bases at J, with 10 bases in the middle. Germline V CDR1 and CDR2: KGHSH, LQKENI. The CDR3 extends over 12 amino acids. The CDR3 bases are TGTGCCAGCTCACCGACAGAGGGAGGCTACACCTTC. It encodes CASSPTEGGYTF. Full variable domain (outside the CDR3, taken from reference TRBV18 and TRBJ1-2): NAGVMQNPRHLVRRRGQEARLRCSPMKGHSHVYWYRQLPEEGLKFMVYLQKENIIDESGMPKERFSAEFPKEGPSILRIQQVVRGDSAAYFCASSPTEGGYTFGSGTRLTVV.

As concerns this clone: Additional DNA sequences in this sample encode the identical CDR3. The CDR3: CASRSTDTQYF. As DNA, the CDR3 is TGTGCCAGTAGGAGCACAGATACGCAGTATTTT. The rearrangement links TRBV19 to TRBJ2-3; D is unresolved. V lost 6 bases and J 0 bases, leaving 1 base between the germline ends. The CDR3 is made up of 11 amino acids. Germline loops: CDR1 LNHDA, CDR2 SQIVND (reference sequence).

This chain links TRBV9 with TRBJ2-5, with TRBD1 identical over 12 bases. The CDR3 has 17 residues. V was pared by 0 bases and J by 5 bases, with 8 bases of the junction left unmatched. CDR1 SGDLS and CDR2 YYNGEE come from the germline V gene. The CDR3, as DNA: TGTGCCAGCAGCGTAGGGGGACAGGGGGCGCGATACGAGACCCAGTACTTC. Translation gives CASSVGGQGARYETQYF. Based on the CDR3 plus reference TRBV9 and TRBJ2-5, the full variable domain is DSGVTQTPKHLITATGQRVTLRCSPRSGDLSVYWYQQSLDQGLQFLIQYYNGEERAKGNILERFSAQQFPDLHSELNLSSLELGDSALYFCASSVGGQGARYETQYFGPGTRLLVL.